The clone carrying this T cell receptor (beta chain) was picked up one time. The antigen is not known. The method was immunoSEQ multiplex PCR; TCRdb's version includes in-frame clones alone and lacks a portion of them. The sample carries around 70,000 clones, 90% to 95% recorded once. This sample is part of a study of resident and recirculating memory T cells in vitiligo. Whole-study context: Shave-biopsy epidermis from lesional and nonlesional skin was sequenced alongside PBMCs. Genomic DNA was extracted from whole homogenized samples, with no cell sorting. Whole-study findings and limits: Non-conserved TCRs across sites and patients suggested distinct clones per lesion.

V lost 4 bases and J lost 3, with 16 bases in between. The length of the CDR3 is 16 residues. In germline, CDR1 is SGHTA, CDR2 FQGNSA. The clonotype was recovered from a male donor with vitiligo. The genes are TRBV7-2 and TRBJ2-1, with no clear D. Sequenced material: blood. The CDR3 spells CASSSLRIRNYNEQFF. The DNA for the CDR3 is TGTGCCAGCAGCTCCCTGAGGATCCGGAACTACAATGAGCAGTTCTTC.